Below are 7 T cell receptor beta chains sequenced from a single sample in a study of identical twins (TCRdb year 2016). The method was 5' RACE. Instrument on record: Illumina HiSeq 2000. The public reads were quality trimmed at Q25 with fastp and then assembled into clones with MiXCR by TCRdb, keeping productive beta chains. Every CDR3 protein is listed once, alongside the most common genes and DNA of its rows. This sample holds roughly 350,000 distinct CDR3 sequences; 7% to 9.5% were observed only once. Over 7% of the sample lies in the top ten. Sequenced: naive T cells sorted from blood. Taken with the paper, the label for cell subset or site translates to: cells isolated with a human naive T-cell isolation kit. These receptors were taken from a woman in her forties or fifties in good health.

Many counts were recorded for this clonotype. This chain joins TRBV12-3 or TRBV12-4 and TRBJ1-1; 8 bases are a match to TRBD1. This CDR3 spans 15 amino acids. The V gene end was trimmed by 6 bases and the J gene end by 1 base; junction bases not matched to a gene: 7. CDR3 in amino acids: CASRPRTGRNTEAFF. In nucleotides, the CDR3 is TGTGCCAGCAGACCTAGGACAGGGCGGAACACTGAAGCTTTCTTT.

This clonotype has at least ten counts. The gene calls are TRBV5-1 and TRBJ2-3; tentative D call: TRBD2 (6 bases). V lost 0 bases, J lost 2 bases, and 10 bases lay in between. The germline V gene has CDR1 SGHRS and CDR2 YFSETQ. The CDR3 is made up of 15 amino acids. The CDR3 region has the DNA TGCGCCAGCAGCTTGGTTAGCGGTACCACAGATACGCAGTATTTT. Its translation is CASSLVSGTTDTQYF. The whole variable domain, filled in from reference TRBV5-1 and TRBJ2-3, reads KAGVTQTPRYLIKTRGQQVTLSCSPISGHRSVSWYQQTPGQGLQFLFEYFSETQRNKGNFPGRFSGRQFSNSRSEMNVSTLELGDSALYLCASSLVSGTTDTQYFGPGTRLTVL.

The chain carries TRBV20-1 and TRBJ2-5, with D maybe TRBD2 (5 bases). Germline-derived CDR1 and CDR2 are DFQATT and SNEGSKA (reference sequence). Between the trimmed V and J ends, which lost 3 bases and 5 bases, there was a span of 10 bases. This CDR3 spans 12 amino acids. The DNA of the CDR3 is TGCAGTGCTAGGGACTTAAGGGAGACCCAGTACTTC. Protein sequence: CSARDLRETQYF.

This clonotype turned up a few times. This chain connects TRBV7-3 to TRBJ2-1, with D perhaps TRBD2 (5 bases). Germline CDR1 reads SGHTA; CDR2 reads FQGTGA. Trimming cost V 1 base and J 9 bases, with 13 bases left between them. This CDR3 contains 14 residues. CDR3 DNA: TGTGCCAGCAGCTTAATCCCTAGCAACGCTGAGCAGTTCTTC. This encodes CASSLIPSNAEQFF.

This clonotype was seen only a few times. This chain's CDR3 is CASSLAGTSGRAQYF. The CDR3 DNA reads TGTGCCAGCAGTTTAGCAGGGACTAGCGGGAGAGCTCAGTACTTC. This sequence joins TRBV12-3 or TRBV12-4 and TRBJ2-7; 14 nucleotides align to TRBD2. J lost 10 bases, V lost 0 bases, and 5 bases had no gene match. The CDR3 contains 15 residues.

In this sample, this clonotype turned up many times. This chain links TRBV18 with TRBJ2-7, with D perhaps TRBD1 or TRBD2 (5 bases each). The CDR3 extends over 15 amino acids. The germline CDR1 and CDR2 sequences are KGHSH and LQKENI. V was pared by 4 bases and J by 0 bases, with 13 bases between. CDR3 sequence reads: CASSRRDGNSYEQYF. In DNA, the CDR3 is TGTGCCAGCTCACGTCGGGACGGGAACTCCTACGAGCAGTACTTC.

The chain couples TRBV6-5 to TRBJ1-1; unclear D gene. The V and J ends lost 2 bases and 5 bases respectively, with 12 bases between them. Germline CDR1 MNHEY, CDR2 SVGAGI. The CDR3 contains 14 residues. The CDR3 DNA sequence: TGTGCCAGCAGTTACGGGAGGGTCAGGACTGAAGCTTTCTTT. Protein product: CASSYGRVRTEAFF.